This T cell receptor (beta chain) comes out of a study of blood T cell repertoires in COVID-19. Study summary: Acute and convalescent COVID-19 samples came from the United States, Italy and Spain.

As processed by the authors: From reference gene primer amplification, estimates of nucleated cell counts were derived. Clones were read by immunoSEQ multiplex PCR, and TCRdb kept only the in-frame ones, dropping some. D and trimming were read from the DNA, whereas the V and J calls and clone size are those reported in that table. The sample has 350,000 to 450,000 clones, roughly 86% seen once. Enrollees, roughly 18 to 90 years old, lived in roughly 24 US areas. Researchers sorted participants into cohorts using their self-reported clinical history. Sequenced sample: PBMCs or T cells enriched from blood (not recorded which). This clonotype originated in a woman aged 30 to 39 who had recovered from COVID-19.

CDR3 coding DNA: TGTGCCAGCAGCTGGCAGACTAGCGGGAGAAATGAGCAGTTCTTC. The encoded protein is CASSWQTSGRNEQFF. V usage is TRBV7-2 and J usage is TRBJ2-1; TRBD2 aligns across 12 bases. The CDR3 spans 15 residues. V trimming: 4 bases; J trimming: 7 bases; junction bases outside the gene matches: 5. Germline V gene sequence: CDR1 SGHTA, CDR2 FQGNSA.